Described below is a single T cell receptor (beta chain) sequence and its context. The antigen is not known. This entry is derived from a study of CD8+ T cells in alopecia areata. General observations from the study: Especially in alopecia totalis/universalis, lesional scalp showed greater clonality than normal scalp did.

Losses at the gene ends were 3 bases for V and 0 bases for J; bases not matched to a gene: 2. Germline values: CDR1 KGHSH, CDR2 LQKENI. CDR3 length equals 15 residues. CD4+ cells of a few patients were further sorted as CD25+CD127-. Once RNA had been extracted, it was reverse transcribed into cDNA to act as the sequencing template. Profiled with immunoSEQ multiplex PCR; TCRdb holds only in-frame clones, not every one. The table records more than 11,000 clones, roughly 54% of them present only once. The TCR sequence derives from a human donor with alopecia areata. J is TRBJ1-5 and V is TRBV18; 7 positions agree with TRBD1. The sequencing sample was made of CD4+ Tregs sorted from blood. The CDR3 region has the DNA TGTGCCAGCTCACCGGGGACAGCTAGCAATCAGCCCCAGCATTTT. This codes for CASSPGTASNQPQHF.